This TCR beta chain came from a study of blood T cells in healthy people across ages. The study's findings and limits: Higher diversity, along with more naive CD4+ cells, distinguished long-lived donors from aged donors. A conclusive naive versus antigen-experienced comparison was prevented by the unsorted PBMCs.

As regards this clonotype: The antigen remains unidentified.

CDR1 SGHNT and CDR2 YENEEA come from the germline V gene. Trimming at V came to 5 bases and at J to 5 bases, leaving 11 bases not matched to a gene. The CDR3 extends over 17 amino acids. PCR was performed a second time for roughly 7 to 12 cycles using a sample-barcoded 5' primer and a J-beta primer mix. MiXCR was run by TCRdb on the 5' RACE reads, yielding one entry per CDR3 protein. The data show about 690,000 distinct CDR3 sequences, with around two fifths seen just once and 25% to 30% held by the top ten. The chain has TRBV11-3 and TRBJ2-1; 11 bases are shared with TRBD2. The sequence derives from an elderly man in good health. Input material: blood. The CDR3: CASSPGILAGANNEQFF. CDR3 nucleotides: TGTGCCAGCAGCCCCGGGATACTAGCGGGGGCTAACAATGAGCAGTTCTTC. Using reference TRBV11-3 and TRBJ2-1 for the parts outside the CDR3, the full variable domain is EAGVVQSPRYKIIEKKQPVAFWCNPISGHNTLYWYLQNLGQGPELLIRYENEEAVDDSQLPKDRFSAERLKGVDSTLKIQPAELGDSAVYLCASSPGILAGANNEQFFGPGTRLTVL.